Below, 27 T cell receptor beta chains from the same sample are listed, as sequenced in a study of blood T cell repertoires in COVID-19. The data were produced by immunoSEQ multiplex PCR, yet TCRdb's version contains in-frame clones alone and is incomplete. The sample lists over 200,000 clones; approximately 90% were seen once. The sample consisted of PBMCs or T cells enriched from blood (not recorded which). The receptor set was obtained from a man between 18 and 29 years old with acute COVID-19.

V is TRBV6-4 and J is TRBJ1-1, with D perhaps TRBD1 (5 bases). Germline V lookup: CDR1 MRHNA, CDR2 SNTAGT. The CDR3 runs to 12 residues. V dropped 10 bases and J dropped 1 base, with 10 bases sitting between them. CDR3 in amino acids: CANAQGNTEAFF. DNA of the CDR3: TGTGCCAACGCCCAGGGGAACACTGAAGCTTTCTTT.

The rearrangement joins TRBV2 to TRBJ2-1, with no clear D. The CDR3 has 18 residues. The germline V and J ends were trimmed by 7 bases and 2 bases, with 24 bases remaining between them. Germline V gene lookup returns CDR1 SNHLY and CDR2 FYNNEI. The CDR3 bases are TGTGCCAGCACCCCCCAGTACGAAACCCGAGAGGCCTACAATGAGCAGTTCTTC. Protein product: CASTPQYETREAYNEQFF.

This chain joins TRBV5-1 and TRBJ2-7; 12 nucleotides agree with TRBD2. Germline CDR1 SGHRS, CDR2 YFSETQ. J lost 4 bases, V lost 5 bases, and 1 base had no gene match. The CDR3 runs to 13 residues. The CDR3, as DNA: TGCGCCAGCAGGACTAGCGGGAGTTACGAGCAGTACTTC. Translated, it gives CASRTSGSYEQYF.

The chain uses TRBV29-1 and TRBJ1-1; TRBD1 might be the D (5 bases). V lost 5 bases and J 1 base, leaving 14 bases between the germline ends. CDR3 length equals 14 residues. CDR1 and CDR2 from the germline V gene are SQVTM and ANQGSEA. CDR3 sequence: CSVRTLDWNTEAFF. In nucleotides, the CDR3 is TGCAGCGTTCGGACACTTGATTGGAACACTGAAGCTTTCTTT.

This chain joins TRBV13 and TRBJ2-7; D perhaps matches TRBD1 (6 bases). Per germline, CDR1 PRHDT and CDR2 FYEKMQ (reference sequence). Trimming left V 5 bases short and J 4 bases short, with 15 bases between. This CDR3 contains 14 residues. CDR3 nucleotides: TGTGCCAGCAGCAACAGGGACGGGAAGTACGAGCAGTACTTC. Residues: CASSNRDGKYEQYF.

The chain joins TRBV24-1 to TRBJ2-2, with TRBD1 identical over 8 bases. The CDR3 is 14 residues long. The germline CDR1 and CDR2 sequences are KGHDR and SFDVKD. V shed 7 bases and J 5 bases; nucleotides not matched to a gene: 5. Written as DNA, the CDR3 is TGTGCCACCAGCAGGGGGCTAGGGACCGGGGAGCTGTTTTTT. It is translated as CATSRGLGTGELFF.

Details on this clone: The DNA is left out, because the CDR3 cannot be placed on it with certainty; the CDR3 is given as TCRdb lists it. The rearrangement uses TRBV28 and TRBJ1-1; the D call of TRBD1 is as the table states it, not checked on the DNA. CDR1 is MDHEN and CDR2 is SYDVKM in the germline V gene. The CDR3 has 18 residues if both end residues are counted. CDR3 sequence reads: CASSFGPGGLWVNTEAFF.

The chain uses TRBV7-9 and TRBJ1-2, with D hard to call. With 5 bases removed from V and 7 bases from J, the gap between germline ends came to 11 bases. Germline CDR1 and CDR2: SEHNR and FQNEAQ (reference sequence). The CDR3 loop spans 12 amino acids. The CDR3 loop reads CASSPTPGGYTF. For the CDR3, the DNA is TGTGCCAGCAGCCCGACCCCGGGTGGCTACACCTTC.

The chain employs TRBV29-1 and TRBJ1-5, with 10 bases lining up with TRBD1. With V trimmed by 1 base and J by 1 base, 4 bases remained unmatched. Germline V CDR1 and CDR2: SQVTM, ANQGSEA. The CDR3 has 16 residues. CDR3 protein: CSVEGDRGVSNQPQHF. Written as DNA, the CDR3 is TGCAGCGTTGAAGGGGACAGGGGAGTAAGCAATCAGCCCCAGCATTTT. Supplemented by reference TRBV29-1 and TRBJ1-5, the full variable domain reads SAVISQKPSRDICQRGTSLTIQCQVDSQVTMMFWYRQQPGQSLTLIATANQGSEATYESGFVIDKFPISRPNLTFSTLTVSNMSPEDSSIYLCSVEGDRGVSNQPQHFGDGTRLSIL.

In DNA, the CDR3 is TGCAGCGTAGGGACTGACTCCTACGAGCAGTACTTC. Its translation is CSVGTDSYEQYF. V usage is TRBV29-1 and J usage is TRBJ2-7, with D maybe TRBD2 (6 bases). This CDR3 has 12 amino acids. Trimming cost V 6 bases and J 0 bases, with 9 bases left between them. Germline V lookup: CDR1 SQVTM, CDR2 ANQGSEA.

V gene TRBV11-3 combines with J gene TRBJ1-1; 9 nucleotides match TRBD1. With 3 bases clipped from V and 7 bases from J, the junction kept 6 bases outside the gene matches. CDR1 SGHNT and CDR2 YENEEA come from the germline V gene. The CDR3 consists of 14 residues. The CDR3 DNA is TGTGCCAGCAGCTTGGGACAGGGTGATAGTGAAGCTTTCTTT. It translates to CASSLGQGDSEAFF.

The chain has TRBV10-3 and TRBJ1-4; unclear D gene. Trimming left V 2 bases short and J 4 bases short, with 8 bases between. The CDR3 runs to 14 residues. CDR1 and CDR2 from the germline V gene are ENHRY and SYGVKD. The CDR3 nucleotides read TGTGCCATCAGTGAGGGAGGGAGTAATGAAAAACTGTTTTTT. Protein: CAISEGGSNEKLFF.

The chain uses TRBV28 and TRBJ1-1; 7 bases map to TRBD1. The CDR3 runs to 15 residues. The junction had 11 bases not matched to a gene; V was cut back by 4 bases and J by 6 bases. The V gene's germline CDR1 is MDHEN and CDR2 SYDVKM. DNA for the CDR3: TGTGCCAGCAGTTCCCCTGACAGGGTTGTGCCTGAAGCTTTCTTT. This sequence encodes CASSSPDRVVPEAFF.

V is TRBV4-1 and J is TRBJ1-5; the D is unclear. This CDR3 region has 15 residues. The germline gives CDR1 MGHRA, CDR2 YSYEKL. Trimming shortened V by 6 bases and J by 7 bases, and 19 bases separated the two germline ends. The CDR3 loop is CASRAFRGRAQPQHF. The CDR3 DNA reads as TGCGCCAGCAGGGCGTTCCGAGGGCGGGCACAGCCCCAGCATTTT.

This sequence joins TRBV3-1 (or the pseudogene TRBV3-2) and TRBJ1-2; no clear D gene. Germline values: CDR1 LGHDT, CDR2 YNNKEL (reference sequence). Trimming left V 1 base short and J 6 bases short, with 9 bases between. The CDR3 loop spans 13 amino acids. CDR3 sequence: CASSQVGRDGYTF. DNA for the CDR3: TGTGCCAGCAGCCAAGTAGGGAGGGATGGCTACACCTTC.

The V gene is TRBV10-3, the J gene TRBJ2-3, with D perhaps TRBD2 (6 bases). The CDR3 is 15 amino acids. Germline V gene sequence: CDR1 ENHRY, CDR2 SYGVKD. Trimming left V 6 bases short and J 0 bases short, with 13 bases between. The CDR3 region has the DNA TGTGCCATCAGCCCCCGGGGGTCCAGCACAGATACGCAGTATTTT. Translated: CAISPRGSSTDTQYF.

The chain combines TRBV7-3 with TRBJ2-1; maybe TRBD1 (6 bases). Between the trimmed V and J ends, which lost 5 bases and 5 bases, there was a span of 13 bases. The CDR3 spans 14 residues. Per germline, CDR1 SGHTA and CDR2 FQGTGA. Written as DNA, the CDR3 is TGTGCCAGCAGCCGGACAGCCACAAACAATGAGCAGTTCTTC. As protein: CASSRTATNNEQFF.

The J gene is TRBJ1-5, the V gene TRBV19; perhaps TRBD1 as D (5 bases). Germline CDR1 LNHDA, CDR2 SQIVND (reference sequence). Trimming took off 5 bases at V and 0 bases at J, with 11 bases between the two ends. The CDR3 loop spans 15 amino acids. The CDR3 is CASSPGIGSNQPQHF. CDR3 coding DNA: TGTGCCAGTAGTCCAGGGATCGGTAGCAATCAGCCCCAGCATTTT.

With regard to this clone: Other DNA variants within this sample encode the same CDR3. The genes are TRBV28 and TRBJ1-4, with 7 bases fitting TRBD1. CDR1 and CDR2 from the germline V gene are MDHEN and SYDVKM. The CDR3 covers 15 residues. J gave up 5 bases and V 6 bases, and 9 bases lay outside the gene matches. The CDR3: CASSGRQGINEKLFF. CDR3 bases: TGTGCCAGCAGCGGGAGACAGGGCATAAATGAAAAACTGTTTTTT.

The sample holds one count of this clone. The chain uses TRBV9 and TRBJ2-7; maybe TRBD1 (6 bases). The CDR3 length is 14 residues. The germline V gene encodes CDR1 SGDLS and CDR2 YYNGEE. V lost 0 bases to trimming and J lost 5 bases, with 12 bases between them. For the CDR3, the DNA is TGTGCCAGCAGCGTAGGAGGGGGAAAGGACGAGCAGTACTTC. Translation gives CASSVGGGKDEQYF.

V is TRBV6-5 and J is TRBJ2-5; TRBD2 matches 9 bases. V trimming: 7 bases; J trimming: 5 bases; junction bases outside the gene matches: 8. The V gene's germline CDR1 is MNHEY and CDR2 SVGAGI. This CDR3 spans 14 amino acids. The CDR3 sequence is CASKLAGAVETQYF. The CDR3 nucleotides are TGTGCCAGCAAATTAGCGGGAGCGGTTGAGACCCAGTACTTC.

The chain is built from TRBV5-1 and TRBJ2-2, with TRBD1 matching over 8 bases. Germline CDR1 SGHRS, CDR2 YFSETQ. The trim removed 4 bases at V and 6 bases at J, leaving 2 bases unmatched. The CDR3 runs to 13 residues. CDR3 sequence (DNA): TGCGCCAGCAGCCAACAGGGGGCCGGGGAGCTGTTTTTT. Translating it yields CASSQQGAGELFF. The variable domain in full, completed from reference TRBV5-1 and TRBJ2-2, reads KAGVTQTPRYLIKTRGQQVTLSCSPISGHRSVSWYQQTPGQGLQFLFEYFSETQRNKGNFPGRFSGRQFSNSRSEMNVSTLELGDSALYLCASSQQGAGELFFGEGSRLTVL.

The chain combines TRBV9 with TRBJ2-5; TRBD1 matches 8 bases. Germline-derived CDR1 and CDR2 are SGDLS and YYNGEE. V lost 3 bases to trimming and J lost 2 bases; unmatched junction nucleotides: 3. The CDR3 is made up of 14 amino acids. This CDR3 reads CASSATGGQETQYF. The CDR3 bases are TGTGCCAGCAGCGCCACAGGGGGGCAAGAGACCCAGTACTTC.

The chain carries TRBV2 and TRBJ2-2; maybe TRBD1 (6 bases). The CDR3 covers 16 residues. V was cut by 8 bases and J by 3 bases, with 19 bases left in between. CDR1 and CDR2 from the germline V gene are SNHLY and FYNNEI. CDR3: CASHLLGGPYTGELFF. CDR3 coding DNA: TGTGCCAGCCATCTCCTTGGGGGCCCATACACCGGGGAGCTGTTTTTT.

The chain employs TRBV11-3 and TRBJ2-5, with D tentatively TRBD1 (5 bases). V lost 3 bases and J lost 4, with 12 bases in between. The CDR3 is 14 residues long. Germline assignment: CDR1 SGHNT and CDR2 YENEEA. The chain's CDR3 is CASSLNQGIETQYF. DNA of the CDR3: TGTGCCAGCAGCTTGAATCAGGGTATAGAGACCCAGTACTTC. The variable domain in full, with the rest retrieved from reference TRBV11-3 and TRBJ2-5, is EAGVVQSPRYKIIEKKQPVAFWCNPISGHNTLYWYLQNLGQGPELLIRYENEEAVDDSQLPKDRFSAERLKGVDSTLKIQPAELGDSAVYLCASSLNQGIETQYFGPGTRLLVL.

This chain links TRBV7-3 with TRBJ1-6, with TRBD1 identical over 9 bases. Germline CDR1 is SGHTA and CDR2 is FQGTGA. The CDR3 has 14 residues. After removal of 5 bases from V and 9 bases from J, the junction contained 5 bases not matched to a gene. The CDR3, as DNA: TGTGCCAGCAGCCTCGACAGGGGGAGTTCACCCCTCCACTTT. Translation: CASSLDRGSSPLHF.

This chain links TRBV18 with TRBJ2-6; 7 positions agree with TRBD1. The CDR3 runs 20 residues. Germline CDR1 and CDR2: KGHSH and LQKENI. Trimming cost V 2 bases and J 1 base; bases outside gene matches: 14. The CDR3 sequence: CASSPTNRRQGGSGANVLTF. For the CDR3, the DNA is TGTGCCAGCTCACCAACCAACCGACGACAGGGTGGATCTGGGGCCAACGTCCTGACTTTC.